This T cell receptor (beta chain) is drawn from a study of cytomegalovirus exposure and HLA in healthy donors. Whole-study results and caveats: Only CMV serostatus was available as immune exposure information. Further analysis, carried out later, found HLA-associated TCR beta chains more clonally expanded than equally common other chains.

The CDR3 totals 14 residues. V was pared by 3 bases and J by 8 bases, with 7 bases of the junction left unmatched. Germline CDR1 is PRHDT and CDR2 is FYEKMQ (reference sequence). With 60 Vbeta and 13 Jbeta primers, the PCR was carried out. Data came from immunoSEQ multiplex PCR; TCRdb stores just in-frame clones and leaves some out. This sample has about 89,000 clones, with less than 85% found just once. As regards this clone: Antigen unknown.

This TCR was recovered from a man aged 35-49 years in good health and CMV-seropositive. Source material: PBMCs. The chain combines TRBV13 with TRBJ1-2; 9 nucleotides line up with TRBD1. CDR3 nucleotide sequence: TGTGCCAGCAGCTTTATGGGACAGGGATCCGGCTACACCTTC. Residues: CASSFMGQGSGYTF. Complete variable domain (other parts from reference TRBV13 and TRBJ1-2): AAGVIQSPRHLIKEKRETATLKCYPIPRHDTVYWYQQGPGQDPQFLISFYEKMQSDKGSIPDRFSAQQFSDYHSELNMSSLELGDSALYFCASSFMGQGSGYTFGSGTRLTVV.